These 20 T cell receptor beta chains were all obtained from the same sample, sequenced in a study of blood T cells in healthy people across ages. A J-beta primer mix and a sample-barcoded 5' primer were used in a second PCR of roughly 7 to 12 cycles. MiXCR, run by TCRdb on the 5' RACE reads, gives a single entry per CDR3 protein. The top ten clones hold approximately 20% of a sample with about 1,000,000 distinct CDR3 sequences, over 35% of them seen once. Sample: blood. Every receptor here comes from a woman aged 60-70 years in good health.

The rearrangement joins TRBV11-2 to TRBJ2-7; 8 nucleotides agree with TRBD2. From germline, CDR1 is SGHAT and CDR2 FQNNGV. V lost 5 bases to trimming and J lost 2 bases; unmatched junction nucleotides: 8. The CDR3 sequence is 15 residues long. The CDR3 protein is CASSHTSGRPYEQYF. In DNA form, the CDR3 reads TGTGCCAGCAGCCACACTAGCGGTCGTCCCTACGAGCAGTACTTC.

The chain couples TRBV15 to TRBJ1-2; D unclear. This CDR3 comprises 15 residues. The V gene lost 1 base and the J gene lost 3 bases, with 12 bases spanning the gap. Germline-derived CDR1 and CDR2 are LNHNV and YYDKDF (reference sequence). CDR3 bases: TGTGCCACCAGCAGAGTTGTCAGGTGGGACTATGGCTACACCTTC. Amino acids: CATSRVVRWDYGYTF.

The J gene is TRBJ1-1, the V gene TRBV29-1; TRBD1 might be the D (5 bases). CDR1 is SQVTM, CDR2 ANQGSEA, per germline. The CDR3 spans 13 residues. Trimming shortened V by 6 bases and J by 1 base, and 12 bases separated the two germline ends. The CDR3 protein is CSVADGGNTEAFF. DNA for the CDR3: TGCAGCGTGGCGGACGGGGGGAACACTGAAGCTTTCTTT. Supplemented by reference TRBV29-1 and TRBJ1-1, the full variable domain reads SAVISQKPSRDICQRGTSLTIQCQVDSQVTMMFWYRQQPGQSLTLIATANQGSEATYESGFVIDKFPISRPNLTFSTLTVSNMSPEDSSIYLCSVADGGNTEAFFGQGTRLTVV.

The gene calls are TRBV6-6 and TRBJ2-5, with a weak D call TRBD1 (6 bases). V was pared by 5 bases and J by 5 bases, with 12 bases between. The CDR3 runs to 13 residues. Germline values: CDR1 MNHNY, CDR2 SVGAGI (reference sequence). CDR3 nucleotide sequence: TGTGCCAGCAGTACACAGGGAACGGAGACCCAGTACTTC. It specifies CASSTQGTETQYF.

The chain couples TRBV20-1 to TRBJ2-1, with 9 bases lining up with TRBD2. V dropped 3 bases and J dropped 6; count of bases not matched to a gene: 9. Germline assignment: CDR1 DFQATT and CDR2 SNEGSKA (reference sequence). This CDR3 has 15 amino acids. The CDR3 region is CSASLMGREGNEQFF. DNA of the CDR3: TGCAGTGCTAGTCTCATGGGGCGGGAGGGCAATGAGCAGTTCTTC.

CDR3 DNA: TGCAGTGCTAGAGCGGTAGCACGGGCAGATACGCAGTATTTT. This encodes CSARAVARADTQYF. The chain has TRBV20-1 and TRBJ2-3; D unresolved. Germline V CDR1 and CDR2: DFQATT, SNEGSKA (reference sequence). The ends were cut back, 1 base at V and 4 bases at J, with 12 bases in the middle. This CDR3 is 14 amino acids long.

The chain recombines TRBV20-1 with TRBJ1-2, with 7 bases fitting TRBD1. Germline CDR1 DFQATT, CDR2 SNEGSKA (reference sequence). J lost 4 bases, V lost 0 bases, and 8 bases had no gene match. The CDR3 length is 15 residues. The CDR3 nucleotides are TGCAGTGCTAGAGATGCGAAGGGGGCAGGCTATGGCTACACCTTC. Translation: CSARDAKGAGYGYTF.

The V and J genes are TRBV6-6 and TRBJ2-7, with D hard to call. The J call could be wrong; TRBJ2-1 is a better fit for the DNA end. This CDR3 region has 15 residues. From germline, CDR1 is MNHNY and CDR2 SVGAGI (reference sequence). CDR3 protein: CASSYSGFATNEQFF. The CDR3 DNA reads as TGTGCCAGCAGTTACTCGGGATTTGCCACCAATGAGCAGTTCTTC.

This clonotype was counted between two and nine times. This CDR3 reads CATSTRDGSSTDTQYF. DNA for the CDR3: TGTGCCACCAGCACCAGGGACGGCTCTAGCACAGATACGCAGTATTTT. This chain joins TRBV15 and TRBJ2-3; either TRBD1 or TRBD2 may supply D (5 bases each). Between the trimmed V and J ends, which lost 4 bases and 0 bases, there was a span of 14 bases. CDR1 and CDR2 from the germline V gene are LNHNV and YYDKDF (reference sequence). The CDR3 has 16 amino acids.

This sequence joins TRBV6-1 and TRBJ2-7; 7 bases line up with TRBD1. This CDR3 comprises 15 residues. The V and J ends lost 7 bases and 3 bases, in that order; junction bases with no gene match: 12. The germline gives CDR1 MNHNS, CDR2 SASEGT. The CDR3 loop is CASIPIPGQNYEQYF. CDR3 in DNA: TGTGCCAGCATCCCTATACCGGGACAGAACTACGAGCAGTACTTC.

The sample holds many counts of this clonotype. The chain employs TRBV29-1 and TRBJ2-5; TRBD2 matches 8 bases. J lost 3 bases, V lost 4 bases, and 10 bases had no gene match. CDR1 and CDR2 from the germline V gene are SQVTM and ANQGSEA. The CDR3 covers 15 residues. DNA for the CDR3: TGCAGCGTTGGTGTCAGCGGGAGTTCGGAAGAGACCCAGTACTTC. This encodes CSVGVSGSSEETQYF.

The chain is built from TRBV20-1 and TRBJ2-7; D is uncertain. The ends were cut back, 1 base at V and 0 bases at J, with 13 bases in the middle. The CDR3 length is 15 residues. Germline values: CDR1 DFQATT, CDR2 SNEGSKA (reference sequence). The CDR3 region has the DNA TGCAGTGCTAGAGGGAGCCGAACTTCCTCCTACGAGCAGTACTTC. Its translation is CSARGSRTSSYEQYF.

The chain combines TRBV6-5 with TRBJ2-6, with 7 bases identical to TRBD1. This CDR3 has 17 residues. V gave up 5 bases and J gave up 0 bases; unmatched junction bases: 7. CDR1 and CDR2 from the germline V gene are MNHEY and SVGAGI. The CDR3: CASSTDREPSGANVLTF. The CDR3 nucleotides read TGTGCCAGCAGTACCGACAGGGAGCCCTCTGGGGCCAACGTCCTGACTTTC.

V and J are TRBV6-5 and TRBJ1-2, with D unresolved. Germline CDR1 is MNHEY and CDR2 is SVGAGI. The length of the CDR3 is 13 residues. V was clipped by 11 bases and J by 2 bases, with 15 bases between them. CDR3 protein: CASAGTTNYGYTF. The CDR3 DNA follows: TGTGCCTCCGCGGGAACTACCAACTATGGCTACACCTTC.

V is TRBV5-1 and J is TRBJ2-1; the D gene is possibly TRBD1 (6 bases). The germline V gene encodes CDR1 SGHRS and CDR2 YFSETQ. The CDR3 is 15 amino acids. V was pared by 1 base and J by 2 bases, with 10 bases between. CDR3 sequence: CASSLTGPTYNEQFF. The CDR3 bases are TGCGCCAGCAGCTTGACAGGGCCGACCTACAATGAGCAGTTCTTC.

This chain connects TRBV12-5 to TRBJ1-6; D remains ambiguous. Trimming shortened V by 6 bases and J by 8 bases, and 8 bases separated the two germline ends. This CDR3 is 12 amino acids long. Germline V lookup: CDR1 LGHNT, CDR2 FRNRAP. In DNA, the CDR3 is TGTGCTAGTGGCTTCTCCGATTCACCCCTCCACTTT. Translated, it gives CASGFSDSPLHF.

V gene TRBV25-1 combines with J gene TRBJ2-7; 10 bases align to TRBD2. The CDR3 covers 14 residues. V shed 3 bases, J shed 3 bases, and the junction held 2 bases outside the gene matches. Germline V gene sequence: CDR1 MGHDK, CDR2 SYGVNS. CDR3 DNA: TGTGCCAGCAGTGATCTAGCGGGAGACTACGAGCAGTACTTC. Translating gives CASSDLAGDYEQYF.

This clonotype was picked up a small number of times. The V and J genes are TRBV2 and TRBJ2-3; 8 positions match TRBD1. After removal of 6 bases from V and 2 bases from J, the junction contained 4 bases not matched to a gene. The CDR3 is made up of 14 amino acids. Germline CDR1 and CDR2: SNHLY and FYNNEI. CDR3 sequence (DNA): TGTGCCAGCAGAGCGGACAGGGCCACAGATACGCAGTATTTT. It encodes CASRADRATDTQYF. Drawing the rest from reference TRBV2 and TRBJ2-3, the complete variable domain is EPEVTQTPSHQVTQMGQEVILRCVPISNHLYFYWYRQILGQKVEFLVSFYNNEISEKSEIFDDQFSVERPDGSNFTLKIRSTKLEDSAMYFCASRADRATDTQYFGPGTRLTVL.

In regard to this clonotype: A read error may explain this, as a much larger clone is one base away. This sequence joins TRBV29-1 and TRBJ2-3, with 7 positions matching TRBD2. The germline CDR1 and CDR2 sequences are SQVTM and ANQGSEA. This CDR3 has 14 residues. The DNA of the CDR3 is TGCGGGGGAGGGGACCCTGGTTACACAGCTACGCAGTATTTT. Translation: CGGGDPGYTATQYF.

V and J are TRBV29-1 and TRBJ2-3; no definite D call. This CDR3 spans 12 amino acids. The germline V and J ends were trimmed by 0 bases and 5 bases, with 6 bases remaining between them. The germline V gene has CDR1 SQVTM and CDR2 ANQGSEA. The CDR3 sequence: CSVEDTRDTQYF. The CDR3 DNA reads as TGCAGCGTTGAAGATACAAGAGATACGCAGTATTTT.